Following are 28 T cell receptor beta chains from one sample sequenced in a study of blood T cells in healthy people across ages (dated by TCRdb to 2013 to 2016). The library was built by means of 5' RACE. Sequencer: Illumina HiSeq 2500. A second PCR of roughly 6 to 11 cycles was performed with a sample-barcoded 5' primer and a J-beta primer mix. TCRdb passed the public sequencing reads through fastp at Q25 and MiXCR, retaining productive beta sequences. Entries that share a CDR3 protein sequence are merged under the most common genes and DNA. This sample comprises hundreds of thousands of distinct CDR3 sequences, over 20% of them detected only once. The leading ten clones occupy 3.5% to 4% of the sample. Sequencing was performed on blood. Receptor source: a man aged 70 or older in good health.

At least ten counts were recorded for this clonotype. The V call is TRBV5-1, the J call TRBJ2-5; D gene unclear. Trimming cost V 0 bases and J 1 base, with 7 bases left between them. Germline V CDR1 and CDR2: SGHRS, YFSETQ. The length of the CDR3 is 14 residues. The CDR3 loop is CASSLAPPQETQYF. The CDR3 nucleotides are TGCGCCAGCAGCTTGGCCCCCCCCCAAGAGACCCAGTACTTC. The entire variable domain, with the rest obtained from reference TRBV5-1 and TRBJ2-5, is as follows: KAGVTQTPRYLIKTRGQQVTLSCSPISGHRSVSWYQQTPGQGLQFLFEYFSETQRNKGNFPGRFSGRQFSNSRSEMNVSTLELGDSALYLCASSLAPPQETQYFGPGTRLLVL.

The V gene is TRBV4-2, the J gene TRBJ2-2; 8 nucleotides agree with TRBD1. The V segment lost 0 bases and the J segment 4 bases; nucleotides outside the gene matches: 7. CDR3 length equals 17 residues. Germline CDR1 reads LGHNA; CDR2 reads YNFKEQ. CDR3 nucleotides: TGTGCCAGCAGCCAAGATATGCAGGGGGCGAGCACCGGGGAGCTGTTTTTT. Its translation is CASSQDMQGASTGELFF.

The V and J genes are TRBV6-5 and TRBJ1-1; 9 bases agree with TRBD1. J lost 11 bases, V lost 5 bases, and 9 bases had no gene match. CDR3 size: 13 residues. Germline V gene lookup returns CDR1 MNHEY and CDR2 SVGAGI. CDR3 in DNA: TGTGCCAGCAGTAAGATGGGACAGGGTACGGCTTTCTTT. Translated: CASSKMGQGTAFF.

This clonotype was detected a few times. The chain combines TRBV6-2 or TRBV6-3 with TRBJ2-5; possible D gene TRBD1, 6 bases. With the DNA end fitting TRBJ2-1 better, the J assignment may be wrong. Germline CDR1 and CDR2: MNHEY and SVGEGT. This CDR3 has 15 residues. The CDR3 DNA reads TGTGCCAGCAGCTACGGGACACTGAATGTCAATGAGCAGTTCTTC. Protein: CASSYGTLNVNEQFF.

The chain links TRBV12-3 or TRBV12-4 to TRBJ2-1; the D gene is possibly TRBD2 (6 bases). There are 14 residues in the CDR3. V was shortened by 8 bases and J by 7 bases, with 18 bases between the two germline ends. In DNA form, the CDR3 reads TGTGCCAGCCTTATTGCGGGAAGGGAGAATGAGCAGTTCTTC. This sequence encodes CASLIAGRENEQFF.

This clonotype has more than one count but fewer than ten. The chain links TRBV20-1 to TRBJ2-3, with D perhaps matching TRBD1 (6 bases). Trimming removed 0 bases from V and 5 bases from J, with 9 bases in between. CDR1 and CDR2 from the germline V gene are DFQATT and SNEGSKA (reference sequence). This CDR3 has 13 amino acids. The CDR3 is CSARDWTEDTQYF. DNA of the CDR3: TGCAGTGCTAGAGATTGGACAGAAGATACGCAGTATTTT.

V gene TRBV7-9 combines with J gene TRBJ2-7; TRBD2 matches 8 bases. J lost 7 bases, V lost 1 base, and 6 bases had no gene match. Germline V gives CDR1 SEHNR, CDR2 FQNEAQ (reference sequence). This CDR3 region has 14 residues. For the CDR3, the DNA is TGTGCCAGCAGCTTAGTTGCGGGAGGTCTTGAGCAGTACTTC. It codes for CASSLVAGGLEQYF.

The genes are TRBV20-1 and TRBJ2-1; 7 nucleotides match TRBD1. The J call may not be correct, given that the DNA end is closer to TRBJ2-5. The CDR3 loop spans 13 amino acids. Germline V gives CDR1 DFQATT, CDR2 SNEGSKA (reference sequence). The CDR3, as DNA: TGCAGCCCGACCGGACAGGCGGGAGAGACCCAGTACTTC. As protein: CSPTGQAGETQYF.

The sample holds a few counts of this clonotype. The gene calls are TRBV20-1 and TRBJ1-2; 8 bases align to TRBD1. Unmatched junction bases numbered 2, after V lost 5 bases and J lost 0 bases. The CDR3 is 13 residues long. Germline values: CDR1 DFQATT, CDR2 SNEGSKA (reference sequence). The chain's CDR3 is CSAWDRSNYGYTF. In DNA form, the CDR3 reads TGCAGTGCTTGGGACAGGTCTAACTATGGCTACACCTTC.

This clonotype was observed many times. This chain uses TRBV15 with TRBJ1-4; D is perhaps TRBD1 (6 bases). The CDR3 covers 18 residues. In germline, CDR1 is LNHNV, CDR2 YYDKDF (reference sequence). V dropped 0 bases and J dropped 5 bases, with 19 bases sitting between them. The CDR3 reads CATSRDGLTGLRNEKLFF. In nucleotides, the CDR3 is TGTGCCACCAGCAGAGATGGTTTAACAGGGCTTAGGAATGAAAAACTGTTTTTT.

The rearrangement joins TRBV11-2 to TRBJ2-3; 13 bases are a match to TRBD2. V gave up 5 bases and J gave up 7 bases; unmatched junction bases: 6. Germline V CDR1 and CDR2: SGHAT, FQNNGV. CDR3 size: 15 residues. This chain's CDR3 is CASSHGLAGEYTQYF. The CDR3 DNA reads as TGTGCCAGCAGCCATGGACTAGCGGGAGAATATACGCAGTATTTT.

The V call is TRBV5-1, the J call TRBJ1-1, with D tentatively TRBD1 (6 bases). This CDR3 has 14 residues. Germline CDR1 and CDR2: SGHRS and YFSETQ. V was cut by 5 bases and J by 4 bases, with 15 bases left in between. CDR3 sequence: CASSSQGKGTEAFF. CDR3 sequence (DNA): TGCGCCAGCAGTTCACAGGGCAAGGGCACTGAAGCTTTCTTT.

This clonotype was seen a handful of times. This chain links TRBV6-1 with TRBJ1-5; D call uncertain. Trimming removed 3 bases at V and 0 bases at J, with 9 bases between. Germline V CDR1 and CDR2: MNHNS, SASEGT. This CDR3 has 15 amino acids. The chain's CDR3 is CASSDNGYSNQPQHF. CDR3 DNA: TGTGCCAGCAGTGATAATGGATATAGCAATCAGCCCCAGCATTTT.

The chain is built from TRBV7-9 and TRBJ2-1; TRBD1 agrees at 9 bases. CDR1 is SEHNR, CDR2 FQNEAQ, per germline (reference sequence). This CDR3 is built from 15 residues. Trimming took 3 bases from V and 5 from J; bases not matched to a gene: 5. In nucleotides, the CDR3 is TGTGCCAGCAGCTTCGCCGGGACAGGGAACAATGAGCAGTTCTTC. Protein product: CASSFAGTGNNEQFF.

In regard to this clonotype: This could be a read error, since a much larger clone is one nucleotide away. This chain joins TRBV20-1 and TRBJ2-2; a weak D match, TRBD2 (5 bases). This CDR3 contains 14 residues. V was clipped by 2 bases and J by 4 bases, with 11 bases between them. Germline V gene data show CDR1 as DFQATT and CDR2 as SNEGSKA (reference sequence). CDR3 region: CSARTGVSTGELFF. CDR3 nucleotide sequence: TGCAGTGCTAGAACCGGGGTGAGCACCGGGGAGCTGTTTTTT.

This clonotype was found many times. This sequence joins TRBV20-1 and TRBJ2-2; D ambiguous. Trimming pared 0 bases from V and 6 bases from J, leaving 11 bases between. Germline CDR1 reads DFQATT; CDR2 reads SNEGSKA (reference sequence). The CDR3 consists of 14 residues. The CDR3 DNA sequence: TGCAGTGCTAGAGATGCTAGGGATGCCGGGGAGCTGTTTTTT. Translated: CSARDARDAGELFF.

The V gene is TRBV12-3 or TRBV12-4, the J gene TRBJ2-5, with 10 bases lining up with TRBD2. The CDR3 is 13 amino acids. V was pared by 6 bases and J by 4 bases, with 2 bases of the junction left unmatched. CDR3 sequence reads: CASRSGGVETQYF. CDR3 sequence (DNA): TGTGCCAGCAGAAGCGGGGGGGTAGAGACCCAGTACTTC.

The CDR3 DNA reads as TGTGCCAGCAGCTCTCCTGGGGGCCACGAGCAGTACTTC. The encoded protein is CASSSPGGHEQYF. The V and J genes are TRBV12-3 or TRBV12-4 and TRBJ2-7; a possible D gene is TRBD1 (6 bases). The CDR3 has 13 residues. The germline V and J ends were trimmed by 6 bases and 5 bases, with 14 bases remaining between them.

This clonotype was detected only a few times. The V gene is TRBV2, the J gene TRBJ2-2; 8 nucleotides agree with TRBD2. The CDR3 consists of 14 residues. The germline gives CDR1 SNHLY, CDR2 FYNNEI. The trim removed 6 bases at V and 6 bases at J, leaving 6 bases unmatched. The DNA for the CDR3 is TGTGCCAGCAGGCCGACTAGCGCTCCCGGGGAGCTGTTTTTT. Protein product: CASRPTSAPGELFF.

This clonotype was seen ten or more times. The rearrangement joins TRBV5-1 to TRBJ2-1, with D tentatively TRBD1 or TRBD2 (5 bases each). Per germline, CDR1 SGHRS and CDR2 YFSETQ. The CDR3 has 13 amino acids. V was cut by 4 bases and J by 7 bases, with 12 bases left in between. This CDR3 reads CASSGGPGNEQFF. CDR3 DNA sequence: TGCGCCAGCAGCGGGGGACCCGGGAATGAGCAGTTCTTC. The entire variable domain, with the rest obtained from reference TRBV5-1 and TRBJ2-1, is as follows: KAGVTQTPRYLIKTRGQQVTLSCSPISGHRSVSWYQQTPGQGLQFLFEYFSETQRNKGNFPGRFSGRQFSNSRSEMNVSTLELGDSALYLCASSGGPGNEQFFGPGTRLTVL.

The genes are TRBV7-9 and TRBJ2-2; D gene unclear. The CDR3 has 17 amino acids. The V gene lost 1 base and the J gene lost 0 bases, with 12 bases spanning the gap. The germline CDR1 and CDR2 sequences are SEHNR and FQNEAQ (reference sequence). The chain's CDR3 is CASSLVGKPANTGELFF. CDR3 sequence (DNA): TGTGCCAGCAGCTTAGTCGGAAAGCCGGCGAACACCGGGGAGCTGTTTTTT.

As regards this clonotype: Germline is not matched at one junction end, which may reflect a read error. The rearrangement joins TRBV28 to TRBJ1-5; D ambiguous. The germline gives CDR1 MDHEN, CDR2 SYDVKM. The CDR3 totals 13 residues. CDR3 nucleotides: TGTGCCAGCAAGCTGGCGGGGAATCAGCCACAGCATTTT. Encoded protein: CASKLAGNQPQHF.

In this sample, this clonotype turned up a few times. A much bigger clone sits one base away, suggesting this may be a read error. The chain couples TRBV15 to TRBJ2-5; D possibly corresponds to TRBD1 (5 bases). Germline V gene sequence: CDR1 LNHNV, CDR2 YYDKDF (reference sequence). The CDR3 spans 14 residues. V dropped 0 bases and J dropped 4 bases, with 9 bases sitting between them. CDR3 loop: CATSRDRVVETQYF. In DNA, the CDR3 is TGTGCCACCAGCAGAGACAGGGTGGTAGAGACCCAGTACTTC.

This clonotype has just one count. The chain uses TRBV7-9 and TRBJ2-7; the D is unclear. This CDR3 has 18 residues. Trimming stripped 4 bases from V and 0 bases from J, with 22 bases between. Germline V gene data show CDR1 as SEHNR and CDR2 as FQNEAQ (reference sequence). CDR3 sequence: CASSSPGFWDRSSYEQYF. The CDR3 bases are TGTGCCAGCAGCTCCCCCGGGTTTTGGGATCGGAGCTCCTACGAGCAGTACTTC.

The chain joins TRBV5-1 to TRBJ2-2; 9 bases are a match to TRBD1. This CDR3 contains 16 residues. The V segment lost 0 bases and the J segment 2 bases; nucleotides outside the gene matches: 2. Germline values: CDR1 SGHRS, CDR2 YFSETQ. CDR3 in amino acids: CASSLEGQGNTGELFF. The CDR3 DNA reads TGCGCCAGCAGCTTGGAGGGACAGGGAAACACCGGGGAGCTGTTTTTT. The full variable domain, rest sourced from reference TRBV5-1 and TRBJ2-2, is KAGVTQTPRYLIKTRGQQVTLSCSPISGHRSVSWYQQTPGQGLQFLFEYFSETQRNKGNFPGRFSGRQFSNSRSEMNVSTLELGDSALYLCASSLEGQGNTGELFFGEGSRLTVL.

The chain is built from TRBV5-1 and TRBJ2-1; TRBD2 is a possible D gene (6 bases). The V end lost 4 bases, the J end lost 8 bases, and 10 bases lay between the germline ends. This CDR3 spans 12 amino acids. Per germline, CDR1 SGHRS and CDR2 YFSETQ. The CDR3 loop reads CASSGGEYEQFF. The DNA of the CDR3 is TGCGCCAGCAGCGGAGGGGAATATGAGCAGTTCTTC.

This clonotype has only a few counts. The gene calls are TRBV5-1 and TRBJ2-5; tentatively, D is TRBD2 (5 bases). CDR3 length: 15 residues. The germline gives CDR1 SGHRS, CDR2 YFSETQ. V gave up 1 base and J gave up 3 bases, with 13 bases separating them. For the CDR3, the DNA is TGCGCCAGCAGCTTGAATCCGGACGGGAAAGAGACCCAGTACTTC. This encodes CASSLNPDGKETQYF.

This clonotype was observed a handful of times. The chain joins TRBV7-2 to TRBJ2-5, with 11 nucleotides matching TRBD2. The J call may be mistaken, given a closer DNA end match to TRBJ2-1. Germline values: CDR1 SGHTA, CDR2 FQGNSA. The CDR3 consists of 17 residues. The CDR3 sequence is CASSLVLAGGLVNEQFF. Here the CDR3 DNA reads TGTGCCAGCAGCTTAGTTCTAGCGGGAGGTCTGGTCAATGAGCAGTTCTTC.